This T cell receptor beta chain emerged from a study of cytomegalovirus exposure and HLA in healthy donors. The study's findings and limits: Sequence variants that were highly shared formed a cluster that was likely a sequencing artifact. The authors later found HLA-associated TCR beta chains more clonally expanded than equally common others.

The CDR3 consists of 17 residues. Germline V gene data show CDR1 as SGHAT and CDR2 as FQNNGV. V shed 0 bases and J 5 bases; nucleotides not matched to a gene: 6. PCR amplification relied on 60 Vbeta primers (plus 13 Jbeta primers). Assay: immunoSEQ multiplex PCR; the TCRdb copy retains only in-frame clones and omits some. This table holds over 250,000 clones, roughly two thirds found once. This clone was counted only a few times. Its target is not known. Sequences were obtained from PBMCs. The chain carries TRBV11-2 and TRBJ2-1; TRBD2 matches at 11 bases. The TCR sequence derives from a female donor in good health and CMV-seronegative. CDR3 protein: CASSLDQRLAGHNEQFF. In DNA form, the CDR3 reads TGTGCCAGCAGCTTAGATCAGCGACTAGCGGGACACAATGAGCAGTTCTTC.